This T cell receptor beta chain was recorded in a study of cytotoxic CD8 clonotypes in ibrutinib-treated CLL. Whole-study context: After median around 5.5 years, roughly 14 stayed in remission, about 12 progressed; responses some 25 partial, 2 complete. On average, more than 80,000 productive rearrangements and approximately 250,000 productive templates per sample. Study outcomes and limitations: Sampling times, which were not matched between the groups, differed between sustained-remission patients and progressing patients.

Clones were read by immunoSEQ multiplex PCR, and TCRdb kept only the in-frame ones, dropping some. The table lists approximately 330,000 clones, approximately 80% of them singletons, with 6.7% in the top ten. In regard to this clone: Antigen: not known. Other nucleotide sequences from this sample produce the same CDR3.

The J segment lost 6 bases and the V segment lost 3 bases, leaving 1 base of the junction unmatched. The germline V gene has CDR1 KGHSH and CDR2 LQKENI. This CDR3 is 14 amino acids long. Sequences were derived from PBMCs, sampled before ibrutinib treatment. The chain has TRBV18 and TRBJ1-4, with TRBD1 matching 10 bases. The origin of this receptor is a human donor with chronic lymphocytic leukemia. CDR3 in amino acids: CASSPGTGDEKLFF. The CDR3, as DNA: TGTGCCAGCTCACCGGGGACAGGGGATGAAAAACTGTTTTTT.